These T cell receptor beta chains were read from a single sample in a study of metastatic and nonmetastatic thyroid tumors. MiXCR was used by TCRdb to re-call the PCR reads. The sample has about 12,000 clones; 25% to 40% are singletons. The sequencing sample was made of tumor tissue. Receptors were obtained from a female donor with papillary thyroid cancer or a benign thyroid nodule (not recorded which). Some clones in this sample may be carry-over from other donors' samples. The CDR3 runs from the conserved cysteine through the conserved F or W. The D gene is left open where the match is weak. A row's size may be missing; if present it is once, few, many or a size class.

D gene: TRBD1
V gene: TRBV6-1
J gene: TRBJ1-3
CDR3 length: 13
clone size: few
CDR3 protein: CASWDSTGNTIYF
CDR3 DNA: TGTGCCAGTTGGGACAGCACTGGAAACACCATATATTTT

D gene: TRBD2
V gene: TRBV20-1
J gene: TRBJ2-5
CDR3 length: 16
clone size: many
CDR3 protein: CSAPDLLASGRETQYF
CDR3 DNA: TGCAGTGCCCCCGACCTACTAGCGAGCGGTCGGGAGACCCAGTACTTC

D gene: .
V gene: TRBV12-3/TRBV12-4
J gene: TRBJ2-7
CDR3 length: 13
clone size: medium-sized
CDR3 protein: CASSKTPTLEQYF
CDR3 DNA: TGTGCCAGCAGTAAAACCCCGACGCTCGAGCAGTACTTC

D gene: TRBD2
V gene: TRBV20-1
J gene: TRBJ2-5
CDR3 length: 17
clone size: .
CDR3 protein: CSAREVLAGGPGETQYF
CDR3 DNA: TGCAGTGCTAGAGAAGTGCTAGCGGGAGGGCCGGGGGAGACCCAGTACTTC

D gene: TRBD1
V gene: TRBV20-1
J gene: TRBJ2-3
CDR3 length: 16
clone size: .
CDR3 protein: CSVKHITGGIIDTQYF
CDR3 DNA: TGCAGTGTTAAACATATCACAGGGGGTATTATAGATACGCAGTATTTT

D gene: .
V gene: TRBV6-2/TRBV6-3
J gene: TRBJ1-2
CDR3 length: 14
clone size: few
CDR3 protein: CASSYSGGGYGYTF
CDR3 DNA: TGTGCCAGCAGTTACTCGGGAGGGGGCTATGGCTACACCTTC

D gene: .
V gene: TRBV28
J gene: TRBJ2-1
CDR3 length: 17
clone size: few
CDR3 protein: CASSSNRGVSSYNEQFF
CDR3 DNA: TGTGCCAGCAGTTCAAACCGGGGTGTTAGCTCCTACAATGAGCAGTTCTTC

D gene: TRBD1
V gene: TRBV12-3/TRBV12-4
J gene: TRBJ2-7
CDR3 length: 14
clone size: .
CDR3 protein: CASSPGTGAYEQYF
CDR3 DNA: TGTGCCAGCAGTCCGGGGACAGGTGCCTACGAGCAGTACTTC

D gene: .
V gene: TRBV7-2
J gene: TRBJ2-1
CDR3 length: 11
clone size: medium-sized
CDR3 protein: CASSFQFEQFF
CDR3 DNA: TGTGCCAGCAGCTTTCAGTTTGAGCAGTTCTTC

D gene: .
V gene: TRBV2
J gene: TRBJ2-1
CDR3 length: 11
clone size: .
CDR3 protein: CASSQVDEQFF
CDR3 DNA: TGTGCCAGCAGTCAGGTCGATGAGCAGTTCTTC

D gene: .
V gene: TRBV6-1
J gene: TRBJ1-1
CDR3 length: 15
clone size: medium-sized
CDR3 protein: CASSVQGLGSTEAFF
CDR3 DNA: TGTGCCAGCAGTGTGCAGGGGCTAGGCAGCACTGAAGCTTTCTTT

D gene: .
V gene: TRBV3-1
J gene: TRBJ2-7
CDR3 length: 13
clone size: .
CDR3 protein: CASSLRLETGQYF
CDR3 DNA: TGTGCCAGCAGCCTTAGACTAGAGACCGGGCAGTACTTC

D gene: TRBD1
V gene: TRBV20-1
J gene: TRBJ2-7
CDR3 length: 15
clone size: .
CDR3 protein: CSAKLLTGGSYEQYF
CDR3 DNA: TGCAGTGCTAAATTATTGACAGGGGGATCCTACGAGCAGTACTTC

D gene: TRBD1
V gene: TRBV20-1
J gene: TRBJ2-1
CDR3 length: 19
clone size: .
CDR3 protein: CSADRGRLNSWSPYNEQFF
CDR3 DNA: TGCAGTGCCGACAGGGGGCGGTTGAATAGCTGGAGTCCGTACAATGAGCAGTTCTTC

D gene: TRBD2
V gene: TRBV11-2
J gene: TRBJ2-3
CDR3 length: 15
clone size: medium-sized
CDR3 protein: CASRTLAGAGDTQYF
CDR3 DNA: TGTGCCAGCAGAACCTTAGCGGGAGCGGGAGATACGCAGTATTTT

D gene: TRBD1
V gene: TRBV6-2/TRBV6-3
J gene: TRBJ1-2
CDR3 length: 15
clone size: medium-sized
CDR3 protein: CASTRQGARSYGYTF
CDR3 DNA: TGTGCCAGCACTCGACAGGGTGCTAGGAGCTATGGCTACACCTTC

D gene: .
V gene: TRBV5-1
J gene: TRBJ2-2
CDR3 length: 17
clone size: once
CDR3 protein: CASSFRRAGPNTGELFF
CDR3 DNA: TGCGCCAGCAGCTTTCGGAGAGCGGGCCCGAACACCGGGGAGCTGTTTTTT

D gene: TRBD1
V gene: TRBV12-3/TRBV12-4
J gene: TRBJ1-6
CDR3 length: 15
clone size: .
CDR3 protein: CAIISSQGAASPLHF
CDR3 DNA: TGTGCCATCATATCTTCACAGGGGGCGGCTTCACCCCTCCACTTT

D gene: .
V gene: TRBV19
J gene: TRBJ1-5
CDR3 length: 14
clone size: medium-sized
CDR3 protein: CACTGQDGNQPQHF
CDR3 DNA: TGTGCCTGTACAGGGCAGGACGGCAATCAGCCCCAGCATTTT

D gene: .
V gene: TRBV2
J gene: TRBJ2-3
CDR3 length: 14
clone size: many
CDR3 protein: CASRSQGWTDTQYF
CDR3 DNA: TGTGCCAGCAGGTCACAGGGTTGGACAGATACGCAGTATTTT

D gene: .
V gene: TRBV2
J gene: TRBJ1-1
CDR3 length: 17
clone size: many
CDR3 protein: CASSEIQAGFLTTEAFF
CDR3 DNA: TGTGCCAGCAGTGAAATACAGGCTGGTTTTTTGACCACTGAAGCTTTCTTT

D gene: TRBD2
V gene: TRBV11-3
J gene: TRBJ2-7
CDR3 length: 16
clone size: .
CDR3 protein: CASSPSGGHYSYEQYF
CDR3 DNA: TGTGCCAGCAGCCCTAGCGGGGGACATTATTCCTACGAGCAGTACTTC

D gene: .
V gene: TRBV5-1
J gene: TRBJ2-1
CDR3 length: 14
clone size: .
CDR3 protein: CASSSVESYNEQFF
CDR3 DNA: TGCGCCAGCAGCTCGGTGGAGTCCTACAATGAGCAGTTCTTC

D gene: TRBD1
V gene: TRBV27
J gene: TRBJ1-6
CDR3 length: 14
clone size: medium-sized
CDR3 protein: CASSLGTGRSPLHF
CDR3 DNA: TGTGCCAGCAGTTTAGGGACAGGGCGTTCACCCCTCCACTTT

D gene: TRBD2
V gene: TRBV12-5
J gene: TRBJ2-1
CDR3 length: 13
clone size: .
CDR3 protein: CASGFGGSNEQFF
CDR3 DNA: TGTGCTAGTGGTTTCGGCGGGAGCAATGAGCAGTTCTTC

D gene: TRBD2
V gene: TRBV6-2/TRBV6-3
J gene: TRBJ2-7
CDR3 length: 16
clone size: .
CDR3 protein: CASSHRLAGECYEQYF
CDR3 DNA: TGTGCCAGCAGCCATCGACTAGCGGGAGAATGCTACGAGCAGTACTTC

D gene: .
V gene: TRBV27
J gene: TRBJ2-7
CDR3 length: 17
clone size: .
CDR3 protein: CASSRLSPTGSSYEQYF
CDR3 DNA: TGTGCCAGCAGTCGTTTATCCCCGACGGGCAGCTCCTACGAGCAGTACTTC

D gene: .
V gene: TRBV11-1
J gene: TRBJ2-7
CDR3 length: 19
clone size: .
CDR3 protein: CASSSADRVRREGRYEQYF
CDR3 DNA: TGTGCCAGCAGCTCGGCGGACAGGGTCCGGCGGGAGGGCCGGTACGAGCAGTACTTC

D gene: .
V gene: TRBV20-1
J gene: TRBJ2-1
CDR3 length: 11
clone size: .
CDR3 protein: CSAEGRTEQFF
CDR3 DNA: TGCAGTGCCGAAGGCAGGACAGAGCAGTTCTTC

D gene: .
V gene: TRBV6-1
J gene: TRBJ1-1
CDR3 length: 11
clone size: .
CDR3 protein: CASSHQSRTFF
CDR3 DNA: TGTGCCAGCAGTCACCAGTCTAGGACTTTCTTT

D gene: .
V gene: TRBV11-3
J gene: TRBJ2-7
CDR3 length: 15
clone size: medium-sized
CDR3 protein: CASSLRMWGQYEQYF
CDR3 DNA: TGTGCCAGCAGCTTAAGGATGTGGGGACAATACGAGCAGTACTTC

D gene: .
V gene: TRBV6-5
J gene: TRBJ1-2
CDR3 length: 14
clone size: .
CDR3 protein: CASSSMGSESGYTF
CDR3 DNA: TGTGCCAGCAGTTCGATGGGAAGCGAGAGTGGCTACACCTTC

D gene: .
V gene: TRBV12-3/TRBV12-4
J gene: TRBJ2-3
CDR3 length: 12
clone size: medium-sized
CDR3 protein: CASSFNTDTQYF
CDR3 DNA: TGTGCCAGCAGTTTTAACACAGATACGCAGTATTTT

D gene: TRBD2
V gene: TRBV20-1
J gene: TRBJ2-1
CDR3 length: 15
clone size: medium-sized
CDR3 protein: CSAILGTRMSHEQFF
CDR3 DNA: TGCAGTGCGATTCTCGGGACTAGGATGTCTCATGAGCAGTTCTTC

D gene: TRBD1
V gene: TRBV7-3
J gene: TRBJ1-4
CDR3 length: 15
clone size: .
CDR3 protein: CASSQGEYSIEKLFF
CDR3 DNA: TGTGCCAGCAGCCAGGGGGAGTATTCTATCGAAAAACTGTTTTTT

D gene: .
V gene: TRBV11-2
J gene: TRBJ2-3
CDR3 length: 18
clone size: once
CDR3 protein: CASSLDPPIVGDPDTQYF
CDR3 DNA: TGTGCCAGCAGCTTAGACCCCCCGATTGTGGGAGACCCAGATACGCAGTATTTT

D gene: .
V gene: TRBV6-5
J gene: TRBJ1-5
CDR3 length: 18
clone size: .
CDR3 protein: CASSLKHFPGYSNQPQHF
CDR3 DNA: TGTGCCAGCAGTTTAAAGCACTTTCCAGGATATAGCAATCAGCCCCAGCATTTT